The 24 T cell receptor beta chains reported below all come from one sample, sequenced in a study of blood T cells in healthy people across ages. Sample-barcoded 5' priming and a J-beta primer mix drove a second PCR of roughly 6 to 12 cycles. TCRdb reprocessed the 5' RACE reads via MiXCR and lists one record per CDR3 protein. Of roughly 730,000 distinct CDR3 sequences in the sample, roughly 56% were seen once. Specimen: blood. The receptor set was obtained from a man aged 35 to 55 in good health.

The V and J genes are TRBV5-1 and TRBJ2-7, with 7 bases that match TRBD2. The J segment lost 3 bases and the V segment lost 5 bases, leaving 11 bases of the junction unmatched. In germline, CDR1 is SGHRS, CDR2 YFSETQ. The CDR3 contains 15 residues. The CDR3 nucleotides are TGCGCCAGCAGACCTAGCGGAGGCCGCTTCTACGAGCAGTACTTC. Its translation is CASRPSGGRFYEQYF. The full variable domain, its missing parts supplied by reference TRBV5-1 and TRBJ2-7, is KAGVTQTPRYLIKTRGQQVTLSCSPISGHRSVSWYQQTPGQGLQFLFEYFSETQRNKGNFPGRFSGRQFSNSRSEMNVSTLELGDSALYLCASRPSGGRFYEQYFGPGTRLTVT.

CDR3 in DNA: TGCGCCAGCAGCCAAGATCTTGCCAGGCCTTGGGAGCCCCAGCATTTT. Encoded protein: CASSQDLARPWEPQHF. J is TRBJ1-5 and V is TRBV4-1; D is unclear. The CDR3 is made up of 16 amino acids. V lost 0 bases and J lost 8, with 17 bases in between. Per germline, CDR1 MGHRA and CDR2 YSYEKL.

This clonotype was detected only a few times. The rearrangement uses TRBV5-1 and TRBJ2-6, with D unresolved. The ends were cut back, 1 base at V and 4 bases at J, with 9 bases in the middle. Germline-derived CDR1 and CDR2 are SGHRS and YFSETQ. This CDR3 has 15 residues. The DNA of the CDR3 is TGCGCCAGCAGCTTGACCATTACAGGGGCCAACGTCCTGACTTTC. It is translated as CASSLTITGANVLTF.

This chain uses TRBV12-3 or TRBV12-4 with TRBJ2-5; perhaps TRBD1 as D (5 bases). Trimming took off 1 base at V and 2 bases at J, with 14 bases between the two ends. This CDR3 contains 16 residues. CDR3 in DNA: TGTGCCAGCAGTTTAGTGTCGCGACAGAAACAAGAGACCCAGTACTTC. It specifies CASSLVSRQKQETQYF.

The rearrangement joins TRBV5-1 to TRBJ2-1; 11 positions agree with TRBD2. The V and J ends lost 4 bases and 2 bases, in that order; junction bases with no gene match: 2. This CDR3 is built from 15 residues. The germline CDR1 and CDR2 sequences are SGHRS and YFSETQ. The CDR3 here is CASSVTSGAYNEQFF. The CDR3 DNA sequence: TGCGCCAGCAGCGTGACTAGCGGGGCCTACAATGAGCAGTTCTTC.

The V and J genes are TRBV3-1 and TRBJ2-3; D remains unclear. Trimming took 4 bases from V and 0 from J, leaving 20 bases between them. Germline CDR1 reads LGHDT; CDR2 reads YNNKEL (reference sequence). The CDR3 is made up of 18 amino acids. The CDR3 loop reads CASSLVSARGVSTDTQYF. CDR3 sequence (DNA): TGTGCCAGCAGCCTAGTCTCCGCCAGAGGCGTAAGCACAGATACGCAGTATTTT.

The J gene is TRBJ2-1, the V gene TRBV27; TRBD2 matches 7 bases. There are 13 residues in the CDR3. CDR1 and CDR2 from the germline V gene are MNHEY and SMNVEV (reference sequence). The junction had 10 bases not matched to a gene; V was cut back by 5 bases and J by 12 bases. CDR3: CASSPAFSGGQFF. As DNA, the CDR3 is TGTGCCAGCAGTCCCGCTTTCTCGGGGGGGCAGTTCTTC.

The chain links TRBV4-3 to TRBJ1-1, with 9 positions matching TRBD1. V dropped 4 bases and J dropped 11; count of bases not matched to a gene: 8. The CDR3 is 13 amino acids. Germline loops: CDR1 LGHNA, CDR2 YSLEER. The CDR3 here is CASSPGTGSRAFF. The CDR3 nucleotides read TGCGCCAGCAGCCCCGGGACAGGGAGTAGGGCTTTCTTT.

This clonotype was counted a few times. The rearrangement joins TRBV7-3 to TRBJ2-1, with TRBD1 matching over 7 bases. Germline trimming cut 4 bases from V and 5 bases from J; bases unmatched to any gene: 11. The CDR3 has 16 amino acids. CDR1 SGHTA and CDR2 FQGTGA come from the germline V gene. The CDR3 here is CASSSAPGQVDNEQFF. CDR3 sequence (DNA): TGTGCCAGCAGCTCCGCCCCCGGACAGGTTGACAATGAGCAGTTCTTC.

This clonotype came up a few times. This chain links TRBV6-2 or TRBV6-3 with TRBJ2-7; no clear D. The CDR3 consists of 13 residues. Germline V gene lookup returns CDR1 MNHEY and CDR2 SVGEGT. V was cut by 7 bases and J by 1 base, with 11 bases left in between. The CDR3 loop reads CASTGEVSYEQYF. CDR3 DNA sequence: TGTGCCAGCACTGGAGAGGTATCCTACGAGCAGTACTTC.

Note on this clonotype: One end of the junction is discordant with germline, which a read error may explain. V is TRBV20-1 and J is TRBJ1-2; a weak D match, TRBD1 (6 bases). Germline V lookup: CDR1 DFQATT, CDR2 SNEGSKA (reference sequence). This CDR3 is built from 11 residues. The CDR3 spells CSVIREGGCTF. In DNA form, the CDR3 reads TGCAGTGTTATAAGGGAGGGGGGCTGCACCTTT.

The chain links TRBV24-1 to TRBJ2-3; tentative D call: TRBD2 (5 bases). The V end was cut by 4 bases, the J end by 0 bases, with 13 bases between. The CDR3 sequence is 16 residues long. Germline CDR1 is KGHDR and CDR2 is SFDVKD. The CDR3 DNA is TGTGCCACCAGTGACCCGGGAACAGATAGCACAGATACGCAGTATTTT. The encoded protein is CATSDPGTDSTDTQYF.

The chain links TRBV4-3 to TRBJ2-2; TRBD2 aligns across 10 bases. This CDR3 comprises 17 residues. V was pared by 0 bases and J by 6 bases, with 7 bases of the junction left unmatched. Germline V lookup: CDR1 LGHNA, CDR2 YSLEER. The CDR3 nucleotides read TGCGCCAGCAGCCAAGATCATGCTAGCGGGAGATCCGGGGAGCTGTTTTTT. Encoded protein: CASSQDHASGRSGELFF.

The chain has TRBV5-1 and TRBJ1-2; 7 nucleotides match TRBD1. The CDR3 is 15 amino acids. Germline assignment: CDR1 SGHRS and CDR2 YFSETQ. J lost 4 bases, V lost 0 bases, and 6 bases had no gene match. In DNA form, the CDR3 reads TGCGCCAGCAGCTTGGTAGCCCAGGGGGGCTATGGCTACACCTTC. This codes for CASSLVAQGGYGYTF.

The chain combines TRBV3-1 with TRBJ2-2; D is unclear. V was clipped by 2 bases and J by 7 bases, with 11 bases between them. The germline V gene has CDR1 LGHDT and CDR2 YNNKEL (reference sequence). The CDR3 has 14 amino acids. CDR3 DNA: TGTGCCAGCAGCCAACTACCGACGAACGGGGAGCTGTTTTTT. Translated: CASSQLPTNGELFF.

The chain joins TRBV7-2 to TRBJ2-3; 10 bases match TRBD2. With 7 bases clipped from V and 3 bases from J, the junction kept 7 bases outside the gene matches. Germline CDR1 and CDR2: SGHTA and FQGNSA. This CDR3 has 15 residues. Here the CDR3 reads CASTQSGRGTDTQYF. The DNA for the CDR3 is TGTGCCAGCACCCAAAGCGGGAGGGGTACAGATACGCAGTATTTT.

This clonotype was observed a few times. The CDR3 DNA is TGCAGCGTCCCGGCTCAGGGGGCGTATGGCTATGGCTACACCTTC. This encodes CSVPAQGAYGYGYTF. The chain recombines TRBV29-1 with TRBJ1-2; 8 bases are a match to TRBD1. This CDR3 contains 15 residues. V was pared by 6 bases and J by 4 bases, with 13 bases of the junction left unmatched. Germline values: CDR1 SQVTM, CDR2 ANQGSEA.

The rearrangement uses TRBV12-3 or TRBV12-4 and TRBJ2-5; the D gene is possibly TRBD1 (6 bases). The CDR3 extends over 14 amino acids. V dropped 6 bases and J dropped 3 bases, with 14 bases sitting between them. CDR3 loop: CASRTTGKKETQYF. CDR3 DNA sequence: TGTGCCAGCAGGACAACAGGGAAAAAAGAGACCCAGTACTTC.

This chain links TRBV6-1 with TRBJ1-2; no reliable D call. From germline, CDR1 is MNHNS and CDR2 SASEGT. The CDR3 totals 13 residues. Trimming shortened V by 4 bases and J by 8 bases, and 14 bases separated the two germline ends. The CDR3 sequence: CASSGQATGGYTF. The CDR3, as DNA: TGTGCCAGCAGTGGTCAGGCGACGGGGGGCTACACCTTC.

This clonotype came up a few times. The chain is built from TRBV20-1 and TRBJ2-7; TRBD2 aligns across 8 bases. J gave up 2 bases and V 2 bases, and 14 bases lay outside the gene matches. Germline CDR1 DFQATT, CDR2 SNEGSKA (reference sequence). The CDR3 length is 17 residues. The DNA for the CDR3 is TGCAGTGCTAGAAGGTCAGGTCGCCTAGCGGGCCCCTACGAGCAGTACTTC. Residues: CSARRSGRLAGPYEQYF.

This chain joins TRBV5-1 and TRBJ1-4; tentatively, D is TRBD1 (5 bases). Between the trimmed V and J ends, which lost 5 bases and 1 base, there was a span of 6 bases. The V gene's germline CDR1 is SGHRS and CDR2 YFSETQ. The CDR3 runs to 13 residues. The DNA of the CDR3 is TGCGCCAGCAGGGGGCGAACTAATGAAAAACTGTTTTTT. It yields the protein CASRGRTNEKLFF.

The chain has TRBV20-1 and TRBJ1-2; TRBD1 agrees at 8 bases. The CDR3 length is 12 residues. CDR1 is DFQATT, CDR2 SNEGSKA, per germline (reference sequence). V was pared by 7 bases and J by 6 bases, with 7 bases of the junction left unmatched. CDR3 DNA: TGCAGTGTCTACAGGGGACAGGATGGCTACACCTTC. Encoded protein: CSVYRGQDGYTF.

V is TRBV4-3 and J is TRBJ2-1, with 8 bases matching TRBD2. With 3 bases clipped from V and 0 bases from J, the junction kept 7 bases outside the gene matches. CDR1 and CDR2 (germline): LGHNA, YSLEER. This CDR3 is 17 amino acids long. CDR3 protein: CASSHPVAGTSYNEQFF. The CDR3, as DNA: TGCGCCAGCAGCCATCCCGTAGCGGGAACCTCCTACAATGAGCAGTTCTTC.

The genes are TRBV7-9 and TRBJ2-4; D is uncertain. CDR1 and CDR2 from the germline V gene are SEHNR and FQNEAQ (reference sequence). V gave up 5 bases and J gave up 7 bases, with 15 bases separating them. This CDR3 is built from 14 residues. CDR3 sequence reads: CASSPFRAANIQYF. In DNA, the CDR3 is TGTGCCAGCAGCCCCTTTCGTGCAGCCAACATTCAGTACTTC.